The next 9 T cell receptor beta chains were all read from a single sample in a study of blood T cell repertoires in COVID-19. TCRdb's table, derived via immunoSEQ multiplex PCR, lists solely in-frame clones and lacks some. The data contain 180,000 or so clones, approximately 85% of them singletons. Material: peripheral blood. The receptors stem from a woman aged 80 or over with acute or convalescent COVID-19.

The CDR3 nucleotides read TGCGCCAGCAGCCCTCCGGGACAGGGGGCGGGGAGCGGGGAGCTGTTTTTT. This translates into CASSPPGQGAGSGELFF. The chain couples TRBV5-1 to TRBJ2-2, with 12 positions matching TRBD1. Germline loops: CDR1 SGHRS, CDR2 YFSETQ. Trimming cost V 4 bases and J 7 bases; bases outside gene matches: 11. The CDR3 sequence is 17 residues long.

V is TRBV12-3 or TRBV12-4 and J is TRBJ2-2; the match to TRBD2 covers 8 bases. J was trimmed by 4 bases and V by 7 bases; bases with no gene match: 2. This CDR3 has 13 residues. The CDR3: CASTGGGTGELFF. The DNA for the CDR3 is TGTGCCAGCACCGGGGGGGGCACCGGGGAGCTGTTTTTT.

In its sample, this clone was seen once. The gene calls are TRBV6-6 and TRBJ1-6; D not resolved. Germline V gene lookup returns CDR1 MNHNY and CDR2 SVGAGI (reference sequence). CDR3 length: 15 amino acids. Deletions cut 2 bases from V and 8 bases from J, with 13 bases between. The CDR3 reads CASSYMRGQYSPLHF. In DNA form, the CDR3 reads TGTGCCAGCAGTTACATGAGAGGCCAATATTCACCCCTCCACTTT.

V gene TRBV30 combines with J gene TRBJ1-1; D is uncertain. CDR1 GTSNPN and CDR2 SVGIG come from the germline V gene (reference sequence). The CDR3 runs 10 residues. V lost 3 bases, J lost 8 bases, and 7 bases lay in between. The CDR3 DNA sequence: TGTGCCTGGAGCCGGGAAGAAGCTTTCTTT. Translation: CAWSREEAFF.

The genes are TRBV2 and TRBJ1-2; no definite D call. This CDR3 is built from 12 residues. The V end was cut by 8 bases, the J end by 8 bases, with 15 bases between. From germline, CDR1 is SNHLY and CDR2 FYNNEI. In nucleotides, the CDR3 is TGTGCCAGCCCCGAGGCGTTGGAGGGCTACACCTTC. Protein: CASPEALEGYTF.

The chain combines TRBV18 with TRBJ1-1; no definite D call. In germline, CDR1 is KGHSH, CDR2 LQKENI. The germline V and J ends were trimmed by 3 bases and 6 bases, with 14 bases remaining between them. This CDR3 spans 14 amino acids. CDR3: CASSPSHDGSEAFF. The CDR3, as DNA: TGTGCCAGCTCACCCAGCCATGACGGGTCTGAAGCTTTCTTT.

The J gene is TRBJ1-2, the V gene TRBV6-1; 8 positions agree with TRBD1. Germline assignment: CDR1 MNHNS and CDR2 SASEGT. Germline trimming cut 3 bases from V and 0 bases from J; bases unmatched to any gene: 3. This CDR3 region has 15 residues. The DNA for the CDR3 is TGTGCCAGCAGTGAGAGGACAGGGACTAACTATGGCTACACCTTC. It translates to CASSERTGTNYGYTF.

For the CDR3, the DNA is TGTGCCAGCAAACAGGGTGGTAACTATGGCTACACCTTC. It specifies CASKQGGNYGYTF. The rearrangement links TRBV28 to TRBJ1-2, with D possibly being TRBD1 (6 bases). The CDR3 covers 13 residues. Trimming shortened V by 7 bases and J by 1 base, and 10 bases separated the two germline ends. The germline V gene encodes CDR1 MDHEN and CDR2 SYDVKM.

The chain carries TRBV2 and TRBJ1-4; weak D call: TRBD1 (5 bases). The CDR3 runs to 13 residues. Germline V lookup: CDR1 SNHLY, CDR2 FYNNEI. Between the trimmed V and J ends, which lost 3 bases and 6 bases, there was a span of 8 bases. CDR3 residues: CASSEWGDEKLFF. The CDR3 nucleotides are TGTGCCAGCAGTGAGTGGGGGGATGAAAAACTGTTTTTT.